This TCR beta chain is from a study of cytomegalovirus exposure and HLA in healthy donors (dated 2017 in TCRdb). About the study as a whole: An earlier analysis of some 620 of the donors reported under 300 Gb of sequence data and around 120 million unique TCR beta sequences obtained from around 180 million T cells. Donor age, sex, ethnicity and CMV serostatus were collected together with the repertoire data. A later analysis re-analyzed previously published TCR beta repertoires from about 730 donors and added high-resolution HLA genotyping to study TCR occurrence patterns. The study used immunosequencing to profile the T cell repertoires of 666 subjects and linked those repertoires to cytomegalovirus serostatus. The aim of the study was to test whether cataloging public T cell receptors could identify signatures of past pathogen exposure. Typing coverage differed by locus: A, B, C, DRB1 and DQB1 were typed in roughly 620-640 donors, DQA1 in 500 to 550, DPA1 in over 600, and DPB1 in 450 to 490. In an earlier analysis of around 540 of the donors, high-throughput TCR beta sequencing was used to judge whether each TCR beta V gene segment behaved as functional or pseudogenic. Among almost 400 genotyped donors of the cohort, an average of 235,054 unique TCR beta nucleotide sequences were sequenced per donor, around 20% of them non-productive. An early release covering 500 to 750 HLA-typed donors comprised 250 to 350 gigabases of sequencing data and 85 million to 100 million unique TCR sequences. All discovery cohort repertoires had been generated using a single sequencing platform. A separate validation cohort of roughly 130 different subjects was used in addition to the approximately 670-subject first cohort. To predict cytomegalovirus infection status, the study brought together high-throughput TCR immunosequencing, statistical association of individual TCRs with disease status, and machine learning. The genetic ancestry cluster associated with self-reported Caucasian donors included about 84% of the roughly 410 genotyped donors. HLA typing included class I and class II loci at four-digit resolution. In the later analysis, no new phenotypic data were used to find candidate immune exposures; instead, reliance was placed on TCR beta sequences and their occurrence across donors. A later genetic analysis took genome-wide SNP genotypes for about 65% of the 666 donors and used that subset as a discovery cohort. Four to six DR-DQ haplotypes were handled as single units for association and clustering, since linkage in the cohort was strong. Overall study results and their limits: According to the authors, the approach could potentially be generalized to other disease states and immunological phenotypes. In a later genetic analysis, a missense DCLRE1C variant was associated with V-gene and J-gene trimming of TCR beta chains, and the association was replicated in an independent cohort. Linkage disequilibrium might explain the correlated functional status among segregating V segments, but an unknown experimental factor could not be ruled out. According to a later analysis, most CMV-associated TCR beta chains appeared to be HLA-restricted, and the HLA associations seemed to be driven largely by CMV exposure. In an earlier analysis of roughly 500 of the donors, most TCR beta V segments appeared in productive rearrangements about 87% or about 30% of the time, broadly matching IMGT annotations. A group of highly shared sequence variants was considered likely to be a technical artifact of the sequencing pipeline. A later analysis reported that several top co-occurrence clusters appeared linked to parvovirus B19, influenza, CMV and Epstein-Barr virus. The study listed approximately 160 TCR beta chains as associated with cytomegalovirus. The presence/absence analyses assumed that sequencing depth was roughly uniform across donors, and that assumption may not be true. In a later analysis, HLA-associated TCR beta chains were found to be more clonally expanded and to have lower generation probabilities than equally common non-associated chains. Immune exposure information for the cohort was limited to CMV serostatus. The classifier was reported to diagnose cytomegalovirus status with high specificity and sensitivity in both the original cohort and the validation cohort. Most TCR sequences were observed very rarely across donors, whereas some public TCRs were present in many individuals. This cohort had only TCR beta chains sequenced, and the lack of alpha or paired-chain data limited which features could be detected. Because some donors lacked HLA typing at each locus, the association tests relied only on the typed subset. Specific HLA alleles were associated with some 15,000 TCR beta sequences at a false discovery rate of 0.05 in a later analysis. When HLA alleles, especially DR and DQ, strongly co-occurred, attributing TCR associations to individual alleles was difficult. Because counts were too low, roughly 18 rarely observed V segments, including chromosome 9 orphons, were left out of the earlier analysis of 500 to 750 of the donors. Some IMGT-functional V segments, including TRBV6-2 and TRBV6-3, could not be told apart with the 87-base-pair reads, so those segments were excluded. According to a later genetic analysis, donors in an Asian-associated ancestry cluster had fewer N-insertions in productive TCRs than the approximately 700-donor mean. A few of the identified cytomegalovirus-associated TCR beta chains were confirmed in vitro to be specific for cytomegalovirus antigens. In a later analysis, the rate of TCR association differed among HLA loci, with DRB1 alleles having the most associated TCRs and HLA-C alleles having the fewest. A further reported finding was that TCR beta sequences accurately predicted the HLA-A and HLA-B alleles for most subjects in the first cohort.

Receptors were amplified or captured by the immunoSEQ multiplex PCR assay. For the multiplex PCR, a mixture combining 60 forward primers for TCR Vbeta segments and 13 reverse primers for TCR Jbeta segments was used. Amplification of the CDR3 region of rearranged TCR beta genes was performed with a multiplex PCR assay on genomic DNA. On the Illumina HiSeq System, the amplified TCR beta libraries were sequenced as 87-base-pair reads. Under the source paper's analysis protocol: Across the 670 or so repertoires, a later analysis counted approximately 83 million unique TCR beta chains, 9.5 million to 13 million of which were shared by at least two donors. Raw reads were error-corrected and collapsed into unique sequences with a nearest-neighbor algorithm that merged closely related sequences to remove PCR and sequencing errors. V, D and J gene segments were assigned by aligning CDR3 sequences to IMGT reference sequences. For a sequence to be retained, a match of at least six nucleotides was required to both a V gene segment and a J gene segment. Rearrangements were called productive when the CDR3 lacked stop codons and stayed in frame with V and J; all others were non-productive. CDR3 was defined according to IMGT convention as the region running from the second conserved V-encoded cysteine to the conserved J-encoded phenylalanine. The earlier analysis of roughly 590 of the donors excluded any sequence lacking an unambiguous match to a single V gene segment. An earlier analysis of several hundred of the donors called V segments functional above 56.7% productive rearrangements and segregating when the between-donor standard deviation exceeded 5%. A statistical classification framework was built for diagnosing cytomegalovirus status from the catalog of TCR beta chain sequences. V and J gene assignment, in a later analysis, came from comparing TCR nucleotide sequences with IMGT/GENE-DB human TR gene sequences. Using the TCRdist pipeline, a later analysis assigned CDR3 sequences along with most-parsimonious VDJ recombination scenarios. A later analysis defined each TCR beta chain by its CDR3 amino acid sequence plus V-gene family, and excluded reads lacking a unique V-gene family. As a way to deal with suspected cross-contamination and a sequencing artifact, a later analysis dropped roughly 600 nucleotide sequences that were highly shared and had low generation probability. For each public chain, a later analysis derived a clonal expansion index from normalized ranks of inferred template counts within each repertoire. Generation probabilities in a later analysis came from a VDJ recombination model fitted to out-of-frame rearrangements, and those results were checked against IGoR. In a later analysis, TCR-TCR, TCR-HLA and TCR-CMV co-occurrence was scored with hypergeometric tests, and a repertoire-size bias correction was applied to TCR pairs. To estimate false discovery rates, a later analysis permuted the HLA or CMV assignments 20 times. In a later analysis, co-occurring TCRs were grouped using DBSCAN, with TCRdist sequence similarity added in when clustering inside HLA-allele-positive subsets. Co-occurrence clustering excluded repertoires with fewer than 30,000 or more than 120,000 public chains, plus five with anomalous nucleotide sharing. The clones in this table, taken by TCRdb from immuneACCESS, are in-frame only. Not every clone is retained; where verified, under half of the shortfall comes from an unresolved V gene, and the cause of the rest is unknown. The DNA was the basis for D and trimming; V, J and clone size are from that table. This sample lists tens of thousands of clones; roughly 75% were detected once. The ten largest clones capture 1.1% of the sample.

The germline V gene yields SGDLS for CDR1 and YYNGEE for CDR2. Cut back by 0 bases and 5 bases, the V and J ends lie 11 bases apart. The CDR3 goes from the cysteine to the phenylalanine over 14 residues. The entry retains the CDR3 DNA only, 42 bases that are in frame from base 1. The cohort was made up of roughly 670 healthy bone marrow donors. Cohort members were all nominally healthy when sampled, although unrecorded immune exposures were likely present. The donor was CMV seronegative and belonged to the group of 350 or so seronegative cohort members. A peripheral blood sample was collected from each donor, and TCR beta sequencing was performed on peripheral blood mononuclear cells. The Qiagen DNeasy Blood Extraction Kit was used to extract genomic DNA from the blood cell samples. For this clone: Its antigen specificity is not known. Base qualities were left out, and no much larger clone turns up one base away.

The source material was PBMCs. This chain joins TRBV9 to TRBJ1-1; a tentative D match to TRBD1 spans 6 bases. The origin of this receptor is a male donor in good health and CMV-seronegative. The nucleotide sequence reads as follows: TGTGCCAGCAGCGTAGTACAGGGTCGGACTGAAGCTTTCTTT. Its product reads: CASSVVQGRTEAFF.